This T cell receptor beta chain was sequenced during a study of blood T cells in healthy people across ages. Germline values: CDR1 LGHNA, CDR2 YSLEER. The CDR3 loop spans 18 amino acids. V was pared by 0 bases and J by 3 bases, with 8 bases of the junction left unmatched. Combining a sample-barcoded 5' primer with a J-beta primer mix, a second PCR ran for 7 to 11 cycles. From the 5' RACE reads, TCRdb called clonotypes with MiXCR, one entry per CDR3 protein. This sample has around 1.5 million distinct CDR3 sequences, with around two fifths found just once. The receptor comes from a woman younger than 35 in good health. Sequenced material: blood. The chain joins TRBV4-3 to TRBJ2-1, with TRBD2 identical over 10 bases. The CDR3 sequence is CASSQDLRTSGYYNEQFF. In nucleotides, the CDR3 is TGCGCCAGCAGCCAAGACCTTCGGACTAGCGGCTACTACAATGAGCAGTTCTTC.